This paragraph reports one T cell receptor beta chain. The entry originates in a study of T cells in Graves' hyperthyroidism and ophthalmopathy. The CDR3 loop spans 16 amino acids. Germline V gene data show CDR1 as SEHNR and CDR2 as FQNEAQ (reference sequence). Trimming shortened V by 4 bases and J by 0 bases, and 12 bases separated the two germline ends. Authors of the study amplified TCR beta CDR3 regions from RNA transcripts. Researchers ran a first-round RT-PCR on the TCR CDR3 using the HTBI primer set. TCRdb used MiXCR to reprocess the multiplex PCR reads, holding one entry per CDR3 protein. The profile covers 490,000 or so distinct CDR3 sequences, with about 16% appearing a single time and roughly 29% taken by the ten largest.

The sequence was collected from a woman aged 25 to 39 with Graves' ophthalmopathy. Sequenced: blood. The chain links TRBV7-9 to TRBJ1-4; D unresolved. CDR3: CASSSGRIATNEKLFF. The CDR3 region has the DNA TGTGCCAGCAGCTCCGGACGGATTGCAACTAATGAAAAACTGTTTTTT.